Sequencing of this T cell receptor beta chain was carried out in a study of T cell repertoires in cytomegalovirus infection. Study background: Public TCR beta signatures indicated both CMV infection and matching HLA type.

This clonotype appeared a few times. Its antigen is still unknown. The CDR3 contains 12 residues. Trimming cost V 3 bases and J 7 bases, with 9 bases left between them. TCRdb ran MiXCR on the reads and lists one entry per CDR3 protein. This sample has around 740,000 distinct CDR3 sequences, with under 40% found just once. Study-wide findings and caveats: Dominating the ex vivo response were HLA-C-restricted CMV-specific TCR beta clonotypes. Carriers of CMV and the relevant HLA type were discriminated by public TCR beta frequency.

This receptor was identified in a human donor in good health (CMV status not recorded). Some clones in this sample may be carry-over from other donors' samples. The sequenced material came from PBMCs. The chain recombines TRBV12-3 or TRBV12-4 with TRBJ1-2; no clear D. In DNA form, the CDR3 reads TGTGCCAGCAGTTTTGATACGCGTGGCTACACCTTC. Translated: CASSFDTRGYTF.